This T cell receptor (beta chain) was captured by sequencing in a study of T cells after posttransplantation cyclophosphamide. Findings of the study overall: Skin or GI-infiltrating T cells shared few TRB sequences with blood. Recipient CMV seropositivity and CMV reactivation strongly tracked TRB clonality. Donor CD8+ memory clones often dominated recipient blood repertoires at later times.

A marrow graft followed busulfan-fludarabine conditioning, with cyclophosphamide on days +3 and +4. This clone was seen repeatedly, ten times or more. Its antigen is as yet unknown. Some clones are missing from TCRdb's copy, which holds only in-frame ones; the method was immunoSEQ multiplex PCR. The sample offers about 7,700 clones and no singletons, the top ten holding under 30%. The CDR3 spans 16 residues. V trimming: 2 bases; J trimming: 2 bases; junction bases outside the gene matches: 5. CDR1 SGHTA and CDR2 FQGNSA come from the germline V gene. This clonotype was obtained from a female patient in her 60s who received an allogeneic stem cell transplant from an unrelated donor, was CMV-positive, and had acute GVHD only. Some T cells may be graft donor cells. The gene calls are TRBV7-2 and TRBJ1-5, with 8 bases aligning to TRBD1. Sequenced material: PBMCs, taken approximately 96 days after allogeneic stem cell transplant with posttransplant cyclophosphamide. CDR3 DNA sequence: TGTGCCAGCAGCTTATTCCGGGGACAGGGCAATCAGCCCCAGCATTTT. It encodes CASSLFRGQGNQPQHF.